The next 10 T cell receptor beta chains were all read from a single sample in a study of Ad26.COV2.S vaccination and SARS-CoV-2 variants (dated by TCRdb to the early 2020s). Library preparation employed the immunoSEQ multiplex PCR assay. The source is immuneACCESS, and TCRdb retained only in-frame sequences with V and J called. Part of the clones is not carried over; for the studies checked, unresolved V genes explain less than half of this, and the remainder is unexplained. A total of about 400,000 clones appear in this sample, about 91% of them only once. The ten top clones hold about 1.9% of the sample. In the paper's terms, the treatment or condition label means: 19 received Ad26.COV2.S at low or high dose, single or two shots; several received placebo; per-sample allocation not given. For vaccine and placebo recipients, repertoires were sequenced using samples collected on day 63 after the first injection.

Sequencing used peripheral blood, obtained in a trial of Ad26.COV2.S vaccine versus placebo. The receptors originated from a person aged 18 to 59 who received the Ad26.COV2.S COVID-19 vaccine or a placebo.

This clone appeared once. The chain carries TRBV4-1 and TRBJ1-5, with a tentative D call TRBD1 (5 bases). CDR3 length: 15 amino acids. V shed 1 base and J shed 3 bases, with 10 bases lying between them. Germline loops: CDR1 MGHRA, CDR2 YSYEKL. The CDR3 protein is CASSQVLGTNQPQHF. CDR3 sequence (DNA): TGCGCCAGCAGCCAAGTGCTAGGGACCAATCAGCCCCAGCATTTT.

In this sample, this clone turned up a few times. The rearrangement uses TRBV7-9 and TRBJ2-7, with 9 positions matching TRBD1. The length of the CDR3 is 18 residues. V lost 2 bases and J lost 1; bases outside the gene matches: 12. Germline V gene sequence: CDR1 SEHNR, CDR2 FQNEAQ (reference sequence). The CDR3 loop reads CASSLFRGQGSASYEQYF. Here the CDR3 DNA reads TGTGCCAGCAGCTTATTCAGAGGACAGGGGTCTGCTTCCTACGAGCAGTACTTC. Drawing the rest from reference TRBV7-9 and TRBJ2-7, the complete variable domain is DTGVSQNPRHKITKRGQNVTFRCDPISEHNRLYWYRQTLGQGPEFLTYFQNEAQLEKSRLLSDRFSAERPKGSFSTLEIQRTEQGDSAMYLCASSLFRGQGSASYEQYFGPGTRLTVT.

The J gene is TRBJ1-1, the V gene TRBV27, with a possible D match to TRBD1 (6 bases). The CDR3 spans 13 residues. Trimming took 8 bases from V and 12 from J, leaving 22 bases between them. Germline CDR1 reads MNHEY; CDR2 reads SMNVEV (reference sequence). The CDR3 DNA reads TGTGCCAGCCGGGATCTAAGACAGGCTGGGCCTTTCTTT. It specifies CASRDLRQAGPFF.

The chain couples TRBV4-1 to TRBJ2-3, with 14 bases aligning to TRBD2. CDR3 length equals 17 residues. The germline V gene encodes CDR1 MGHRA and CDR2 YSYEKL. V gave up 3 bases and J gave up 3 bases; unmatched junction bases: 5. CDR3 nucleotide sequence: TGCGCCAGCAGCCAGGGACTAGCGGGAGAGGTGACAGATACGCAGTATTTT. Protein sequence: CASSQGLAGEVTDTQYF.

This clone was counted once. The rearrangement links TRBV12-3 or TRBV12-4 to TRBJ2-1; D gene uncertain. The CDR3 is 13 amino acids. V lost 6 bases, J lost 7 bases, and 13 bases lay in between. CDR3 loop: CASRQAPGNEQFF. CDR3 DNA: TGTGCCAGCAGGCAGGCACCAGGAAATGAGCAGTTCTTC.

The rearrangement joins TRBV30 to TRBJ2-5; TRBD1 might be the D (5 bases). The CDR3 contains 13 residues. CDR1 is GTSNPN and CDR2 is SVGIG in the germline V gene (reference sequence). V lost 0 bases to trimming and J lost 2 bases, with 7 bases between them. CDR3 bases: TGTGCCTGGAGTGTACAGGTACAAGAGACCCAGTACTTC. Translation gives CAWSVQVQETQYF.

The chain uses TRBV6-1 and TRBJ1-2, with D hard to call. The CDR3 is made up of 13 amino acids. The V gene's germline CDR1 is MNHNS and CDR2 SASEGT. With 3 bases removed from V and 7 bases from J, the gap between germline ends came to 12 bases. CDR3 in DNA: TGTGCCAGCAGTGAGAGAGACCATCCTGGCTACACCTTC. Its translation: CASSERDHPGYTF.

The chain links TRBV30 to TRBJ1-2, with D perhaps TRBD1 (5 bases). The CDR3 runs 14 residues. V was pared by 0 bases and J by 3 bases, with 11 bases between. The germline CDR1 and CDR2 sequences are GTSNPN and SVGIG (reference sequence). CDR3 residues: CAWSVTGAYYGYTF. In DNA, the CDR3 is TGTGCCTGGAGTGTTACCGGGGCCTACTATGGCTACACCTTC.

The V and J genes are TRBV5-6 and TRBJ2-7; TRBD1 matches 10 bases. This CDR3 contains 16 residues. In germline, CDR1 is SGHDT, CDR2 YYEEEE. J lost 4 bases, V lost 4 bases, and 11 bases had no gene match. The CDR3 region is CASSQRRQGAWYEQYF. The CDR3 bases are TGTGCCAGCAGCCAAAGAAGACAGGGGGCGTGGTACGAGCAGTACTTC.

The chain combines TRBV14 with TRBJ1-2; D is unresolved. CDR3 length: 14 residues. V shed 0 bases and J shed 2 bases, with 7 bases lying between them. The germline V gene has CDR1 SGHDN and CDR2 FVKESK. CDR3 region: CASSQDRLNYGYTF. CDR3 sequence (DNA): TGTGCCAGCAGCCAAGATCGGCTGAACTATGGCTACACCTTC.